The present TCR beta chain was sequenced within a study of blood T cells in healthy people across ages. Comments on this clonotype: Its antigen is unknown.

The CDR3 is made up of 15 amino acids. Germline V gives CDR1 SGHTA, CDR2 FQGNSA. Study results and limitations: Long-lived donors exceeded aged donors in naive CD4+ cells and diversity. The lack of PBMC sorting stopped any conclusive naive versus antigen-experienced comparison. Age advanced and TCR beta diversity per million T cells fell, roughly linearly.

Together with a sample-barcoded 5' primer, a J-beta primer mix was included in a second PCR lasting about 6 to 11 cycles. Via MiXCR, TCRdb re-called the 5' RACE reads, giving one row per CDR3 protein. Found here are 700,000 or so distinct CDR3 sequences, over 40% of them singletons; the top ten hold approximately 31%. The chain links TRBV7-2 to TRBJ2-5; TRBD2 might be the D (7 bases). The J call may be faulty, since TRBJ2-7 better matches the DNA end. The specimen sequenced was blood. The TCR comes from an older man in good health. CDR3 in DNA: TGTGCCAGCAGCGAGGGGGGGAGCTGGGGGTGCGAGCAGTACTTC. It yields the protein CASSEGGSWGCEQYF.